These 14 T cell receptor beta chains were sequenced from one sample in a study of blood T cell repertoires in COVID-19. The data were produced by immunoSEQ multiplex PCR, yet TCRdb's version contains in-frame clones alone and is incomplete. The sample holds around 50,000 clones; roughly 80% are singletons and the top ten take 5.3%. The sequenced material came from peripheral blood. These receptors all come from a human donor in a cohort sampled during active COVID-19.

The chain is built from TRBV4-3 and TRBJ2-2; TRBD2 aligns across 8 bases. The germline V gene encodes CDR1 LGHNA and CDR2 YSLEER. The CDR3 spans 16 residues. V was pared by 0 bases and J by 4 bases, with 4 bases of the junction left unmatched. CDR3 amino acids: CASSQEPGRGTGELFF. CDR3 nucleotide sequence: TGCGCCAGCAGCCAAGAGCCCGGGAGGGGCACCGGGGAGCTGTTTTTT.

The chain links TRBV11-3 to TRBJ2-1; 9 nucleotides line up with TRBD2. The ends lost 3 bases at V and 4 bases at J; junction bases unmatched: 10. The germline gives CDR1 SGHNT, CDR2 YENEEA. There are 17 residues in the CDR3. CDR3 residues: CASSFRSGLASYNEQFF. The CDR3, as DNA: TGTGCCAGCAGCTTCAGGTCGGGACTAGCCTCTTACAATGAGCAGTTCTTC.

The CDR3 DNA follows: TGTGCCAGTAAAGACAGGGAAAGAGGCACTGAAGCTTTCTTT. This sequence encodes CASKDRERGTEAFF. The V gene is TRBV19, the J gene TRBJ1-1; 7 positions match TRBD1. Trimming at V came to 7 bases and at J to 4 bases, leaving 9 bases not matched to a gene. Germline CDR1 is LNHDA and CDR2 is SQIVND (reference sequence). CDR3 size: 14 residues.

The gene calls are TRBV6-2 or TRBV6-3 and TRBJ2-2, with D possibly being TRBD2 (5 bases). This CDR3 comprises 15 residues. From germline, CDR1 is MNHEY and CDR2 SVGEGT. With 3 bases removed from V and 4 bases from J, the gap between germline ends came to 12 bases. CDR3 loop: CASSYWRVSTGELFF. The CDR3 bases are TGTGCCAGCAGTTATTGGCGGGTCTCCACCGGGGAGCTGTTTTTT.

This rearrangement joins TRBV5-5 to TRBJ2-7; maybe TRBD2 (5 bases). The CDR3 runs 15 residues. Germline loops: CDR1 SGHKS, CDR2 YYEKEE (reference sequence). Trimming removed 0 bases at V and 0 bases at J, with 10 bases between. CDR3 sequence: CASSLGGLTSYEQYF. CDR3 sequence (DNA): TGTGCCAGCAGCTTGGGTGGACTGACCTCCTACGAGCAGTACTTC.

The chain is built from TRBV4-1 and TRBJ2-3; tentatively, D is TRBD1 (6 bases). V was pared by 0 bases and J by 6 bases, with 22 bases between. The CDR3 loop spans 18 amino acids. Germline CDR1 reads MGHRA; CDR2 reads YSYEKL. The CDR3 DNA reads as TGCGCCAGCAGCCAAGATCGGCCCGGGATGGGGGCATGGGATACGCAGTATTTT. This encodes CASSQDRPGMGAWDTQYF.

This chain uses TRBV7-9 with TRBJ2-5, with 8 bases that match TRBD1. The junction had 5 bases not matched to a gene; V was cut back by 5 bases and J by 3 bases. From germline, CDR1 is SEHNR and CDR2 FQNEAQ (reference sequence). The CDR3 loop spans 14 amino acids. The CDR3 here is CASSNPTGEETQYF. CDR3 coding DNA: TGTGCCAGCAGCAACCCGACAGGGGAAGAGACCCAGTACTTC.

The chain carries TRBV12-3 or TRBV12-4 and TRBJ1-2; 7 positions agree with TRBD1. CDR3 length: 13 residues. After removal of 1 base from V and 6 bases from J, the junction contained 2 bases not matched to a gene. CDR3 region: CASSLEGAHGYTF. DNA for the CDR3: TGTGCCAGCAGTTTAGAGGGGGCGCATGGCTACACCTTC.

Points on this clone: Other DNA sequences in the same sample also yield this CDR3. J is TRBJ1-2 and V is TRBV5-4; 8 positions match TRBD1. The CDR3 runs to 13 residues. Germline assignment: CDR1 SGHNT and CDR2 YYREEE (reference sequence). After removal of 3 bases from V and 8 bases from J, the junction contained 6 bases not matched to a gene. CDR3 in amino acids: CASSSDRVGGYTF. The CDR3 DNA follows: TGTGCCAGCAGCTCGGACAGGGTAGGGGGCTACACCTTC.

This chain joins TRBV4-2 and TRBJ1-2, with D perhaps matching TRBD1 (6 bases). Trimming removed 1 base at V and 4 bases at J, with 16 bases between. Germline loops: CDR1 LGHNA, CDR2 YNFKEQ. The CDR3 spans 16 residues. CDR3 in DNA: TGTGCCAGCAGCCAAGGGATTGCAGGGGAGACCTATGGCTACACCTTC. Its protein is CASSQGIAGETYGYTF.

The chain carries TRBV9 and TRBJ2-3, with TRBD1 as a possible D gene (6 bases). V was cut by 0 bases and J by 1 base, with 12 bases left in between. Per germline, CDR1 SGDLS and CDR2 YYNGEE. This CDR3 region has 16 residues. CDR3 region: CASSVGYRVGTDTQYF. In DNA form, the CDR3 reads TGTGCCAGCAGCGTAGGGTACAGGGTTGGCACAGATACGCAGTATTTT.

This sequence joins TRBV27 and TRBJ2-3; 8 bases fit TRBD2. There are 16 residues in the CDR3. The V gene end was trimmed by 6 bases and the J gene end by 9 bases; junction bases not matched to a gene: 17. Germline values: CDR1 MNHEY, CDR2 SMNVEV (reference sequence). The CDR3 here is CASSPFTGGRKETQYF. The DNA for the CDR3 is TGTGCCAGCAGCCCATTTACGGGGGGGCGGAAGGAAACGCAGTATTTT.

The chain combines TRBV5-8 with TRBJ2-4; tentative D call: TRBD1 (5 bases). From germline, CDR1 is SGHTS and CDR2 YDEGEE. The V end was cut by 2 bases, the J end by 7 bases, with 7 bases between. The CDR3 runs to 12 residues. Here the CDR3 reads CASSFTGNIQYF. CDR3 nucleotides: TGTGCCAGCAGCTTCACAGGCAACATTCAGTACTTC.

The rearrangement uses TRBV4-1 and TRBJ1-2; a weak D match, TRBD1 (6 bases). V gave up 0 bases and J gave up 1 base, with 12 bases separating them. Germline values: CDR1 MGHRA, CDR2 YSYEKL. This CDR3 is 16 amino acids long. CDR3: CASSQDIGQNNYGYTF. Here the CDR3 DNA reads TGCGCCAGCAGCCAAGATATCGGACAGAATAACTATGGCTACACCTTC.